The text below deals with one T cell receptor (beta chain). V lost 2 bases and J 3 bases, leaving 10 bases between the germline ends. CDR1 and CDR2 from the germline V gene are SGHTA and FQGTGA. CDR3 length: 15 amino acids. This entry is derived from a study of blood T cell repertoires in COVID-19. Generated by immunoSEQ multiplex PCR, the TCRdb table keeps only in-frame clones and is missing some. Of around 340,000 clones in the sample, around nine tenths were seen once. The chain is built from TRBV7-3 and TRBJ2-2, with TRBD1 as a possible D gene (6 bases). This TCR came from a woman aged 55-75 years with COVID-19, enrolled during active disease. Sequencing input: peripheral blood. Here the CDR3 DNA reads TGTGCCAGCAGCTTAGGGGGCTTACACACCGGGGAGCTGTTTTTT. It encodes CASSLGGLHTGELFF.